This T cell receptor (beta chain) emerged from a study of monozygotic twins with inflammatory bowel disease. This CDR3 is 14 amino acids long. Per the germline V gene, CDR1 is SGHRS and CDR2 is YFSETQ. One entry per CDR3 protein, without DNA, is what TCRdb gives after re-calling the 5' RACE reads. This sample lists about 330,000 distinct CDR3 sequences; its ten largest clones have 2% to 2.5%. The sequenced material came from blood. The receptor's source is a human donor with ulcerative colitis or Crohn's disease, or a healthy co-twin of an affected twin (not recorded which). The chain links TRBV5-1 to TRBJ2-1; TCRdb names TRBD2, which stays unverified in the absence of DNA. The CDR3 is CASGGLARENEQFF. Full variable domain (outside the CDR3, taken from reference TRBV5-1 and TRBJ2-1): KAGVTQTPRYLIKTRGQQVTLSCSPISGHRSVSWYQQTPGQGLQFLFEYFSETQRNKGNFPGRFSGRQFSNSRSEMNVSTLELGDSALYLCASGGLARENEQFFGPGTRLTVL.